The 3 T cell receptor beta chains below come from one sample, sequenced in a study of vaccination effects on CD4 cells after COVID-19. TCRdb keeps only in-frame clones here, not all; method: immunoSEQ multiplex PCR. The data hold roughly 35,000 clones, with 66% observed a single time. Before sequencing took place, the ViraFEST assay used viral peptide pools to expand antigen-specific CD4+ T cells. The authors isolated CD4+ T cells after 10 days of culture. No vaccinee had earlier SARS-CoV-2 infection, and nucleocapsid antibodies were negative. The antigens of these receptors remain unknown. Sequencing used CD4+ T cells from PBMCs cultured with HCoV-OC43 spike peptides, obtained before COVID-19 vaccination. As for subset: HCoV-OC43 spike overlapping peptide pool stimulation. These receptor sequences come from a human donor who received a COVID-19 vaccine.

The V gene is TRBV11-2, the J gene TRBJ1-1, with D possibly being TRBD1 (5 bases). CDR3 length: 12 residues. V gave up 4 bases and J gave up 8 bases, with 11 bases separating them. The V gene's germline CDR1 is SGHAT and CDR2 FQNNGV. The CDR3 region has the DNA TGTGCCAGCAGCTCGAGGACACGCGAAGCTTTCTTT. Translating it yields CASSSRTREAFF.

This rearrangement joins TRBV28 to TRBJ1-2; D possibly corresponds to TRBD1 (5 bases). Trimming took 3 bases from V and 5 from J, leaving 10 bases between them. Looked up from germline, CDR1 is MDHEN and CDR2 is SYDVKM. The CDR3 contains 13 residues. CDR3 coding DNA: TGTGCCAGCAGTTTGCCCGGGGCTTATGGCTACACCTTC. This codes for CASSLPGAYGYTF.

This chain links TRBV19 with TRBJ2-5; 8 bases are shared with TRBD2. V gave up 4 bases and J gave up 2 bases; unmatched junction bases: 6. The CDR3 covers 15 residues. The germline V gene encodes CDR1 LNHDA and CDR2 SQIVND (reference sequence). CDR3 coding DNA: TGTGCCAGTAGTAGGGTCGGGACTAGTCAAGAGACCCAGTACTTC. This translates into CASSRVGTSQETQYF. Together with reference TRBV19 and TRBJ2-5, the CDR3 gives the full variable domain: DGGITQSPKYLFRKEGQNVTLSCEQNLNHDAMYWYRQDPGQGLRLIYYSQIVNDFQKGDIAEGYSVSREKKESFPLTVTSAQKNPTAFYLCASSRVGTSQETQYFGPGTRLLVL.